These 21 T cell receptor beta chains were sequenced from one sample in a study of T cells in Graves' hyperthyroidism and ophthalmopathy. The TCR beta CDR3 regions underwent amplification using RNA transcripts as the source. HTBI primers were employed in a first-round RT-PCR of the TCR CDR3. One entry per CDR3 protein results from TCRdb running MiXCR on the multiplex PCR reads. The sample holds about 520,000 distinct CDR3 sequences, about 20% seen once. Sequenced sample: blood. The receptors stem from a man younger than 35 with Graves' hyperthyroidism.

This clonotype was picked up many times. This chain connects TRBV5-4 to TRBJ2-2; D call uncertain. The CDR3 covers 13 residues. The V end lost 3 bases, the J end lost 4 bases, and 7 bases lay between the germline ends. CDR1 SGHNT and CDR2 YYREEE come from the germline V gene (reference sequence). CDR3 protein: CASSSSATGELFF. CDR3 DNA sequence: TGTGCCAGCAGCTCGTCCGCCACCGGGGAGCTGTTTTTT. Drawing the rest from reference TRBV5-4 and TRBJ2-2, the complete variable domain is ETGVTQSPTHLIKTRGQQVTLRCSSQSGHNTVSWYQQALGQGPQFIFQYYREEENGRGNFPPRFSGLQFPNYSSELNVNALELDDSALYLCASSSSATGELFFGEGSRLTVL.

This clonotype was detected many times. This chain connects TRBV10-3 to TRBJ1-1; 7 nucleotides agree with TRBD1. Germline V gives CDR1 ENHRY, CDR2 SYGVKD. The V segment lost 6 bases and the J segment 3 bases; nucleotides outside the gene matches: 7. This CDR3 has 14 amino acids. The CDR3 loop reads CAIRAQGEYTEAFF. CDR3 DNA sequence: TGTGCCATCAGAGCCCAGGGGGAGTACACTGAAGCTTTCTTT.

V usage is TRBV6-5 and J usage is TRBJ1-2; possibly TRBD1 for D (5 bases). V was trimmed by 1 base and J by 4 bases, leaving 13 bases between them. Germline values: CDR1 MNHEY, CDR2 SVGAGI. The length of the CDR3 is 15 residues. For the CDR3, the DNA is TGTGCCAGCAGTTACTTACCGCTAGGGGCCTATGGCTACACCTTC. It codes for CASSYLPLGAYGYTF.

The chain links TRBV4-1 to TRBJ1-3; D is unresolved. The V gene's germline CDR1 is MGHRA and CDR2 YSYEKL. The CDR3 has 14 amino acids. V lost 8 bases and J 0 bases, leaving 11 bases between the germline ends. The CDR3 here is CASSTSGSGNTIYF. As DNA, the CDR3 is TGCGCCAGCTCGACGTCAGGCTCTGGAAACACCATATATTTT.

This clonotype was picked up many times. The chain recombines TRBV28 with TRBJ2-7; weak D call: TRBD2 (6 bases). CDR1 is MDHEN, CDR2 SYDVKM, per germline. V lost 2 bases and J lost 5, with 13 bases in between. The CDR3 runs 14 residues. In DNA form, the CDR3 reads TGTGCCAGCAGTTTAGTAGGGGAGGTGGACGAGCAGTACTTC. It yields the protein CASSLVGEVDEQYF.

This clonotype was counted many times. DNA of the CDR3: TGTGCCAGCAGCTTAGACCCCGCTGAAGCTTTCTTT. Its protein is CASSLDPAEAFF. V is TRBV7-9 and J is TRBJ1-1; unclear D gene. The V end lost 1 base, the J end lost 6 bases, and 6 bases lay between the germline ends. In germline, CDR1 is SEHNR, CDR2 FQNEAQ (reference sequence). There are 12 residues in the CDR3. The full variable domain, with the rest looked up from reference TRBV7-9 and TRBJ1-1, is DTGVSQNPRHKITKRGQNVTFRCDPISEHNRLYWYRQTLGQGPEFLTYFQNEAQLEKSRLLSDRFSAERPKGSFSTLEIQRTEQGDSAMYLCASSLDPAEAFFGQGTRLTVV.

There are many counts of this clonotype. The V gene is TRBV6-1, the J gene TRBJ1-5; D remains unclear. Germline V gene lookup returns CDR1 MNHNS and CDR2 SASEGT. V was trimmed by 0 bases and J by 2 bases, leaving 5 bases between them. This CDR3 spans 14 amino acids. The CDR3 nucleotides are TGTGCCAGCAGTGAAGCGCGAGGCAATCAGCCCCAGCATTTT. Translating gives CASSEARGNQPQHF.

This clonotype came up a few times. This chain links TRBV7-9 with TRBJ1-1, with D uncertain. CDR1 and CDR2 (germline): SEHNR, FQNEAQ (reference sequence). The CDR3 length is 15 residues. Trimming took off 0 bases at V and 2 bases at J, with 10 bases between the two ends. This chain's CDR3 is CASSLAGISNTEAFF. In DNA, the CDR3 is TGTGCCAGCAGCTTAGCTGGGATTTCTAACACTGAAGCTTTCTTT.

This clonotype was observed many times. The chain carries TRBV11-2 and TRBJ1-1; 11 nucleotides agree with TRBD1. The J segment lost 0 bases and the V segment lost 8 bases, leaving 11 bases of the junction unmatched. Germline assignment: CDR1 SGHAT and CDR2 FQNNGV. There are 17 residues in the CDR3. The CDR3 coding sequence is TGTGCCAGCGGACCGGGACAGGGGGAACTTATGAACACTGAAGCTTTCTTT. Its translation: CASGPGQGELMNTEAFF.

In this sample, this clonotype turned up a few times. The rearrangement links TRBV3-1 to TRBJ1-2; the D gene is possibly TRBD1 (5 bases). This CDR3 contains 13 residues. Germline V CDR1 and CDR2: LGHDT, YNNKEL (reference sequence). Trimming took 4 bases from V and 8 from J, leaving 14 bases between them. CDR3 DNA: TGTGCCAGCAGCCTCACCGGGACTAGGGGCTACACCTTC. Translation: CASSLTGTRGYTF.

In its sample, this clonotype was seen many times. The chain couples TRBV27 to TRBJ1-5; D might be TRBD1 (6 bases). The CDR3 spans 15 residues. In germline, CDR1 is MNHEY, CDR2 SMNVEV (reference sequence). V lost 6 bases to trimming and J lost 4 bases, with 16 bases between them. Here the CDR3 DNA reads TGTGCCAGCAGAGGCAGGGGCCCTGCTAATCAGCCCCAGCATTTT. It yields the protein CASRGRGPANQPQHF.

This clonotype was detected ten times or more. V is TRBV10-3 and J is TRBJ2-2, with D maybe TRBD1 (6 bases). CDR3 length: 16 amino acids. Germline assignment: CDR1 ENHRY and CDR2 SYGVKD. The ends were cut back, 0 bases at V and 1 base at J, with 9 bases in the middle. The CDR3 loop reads CAISESSRGNTGELFF. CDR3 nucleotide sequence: TGTGCCATCAGTGAGTCTAGCAGGGGGAACACCGGGGAGCTGTTTTTT.

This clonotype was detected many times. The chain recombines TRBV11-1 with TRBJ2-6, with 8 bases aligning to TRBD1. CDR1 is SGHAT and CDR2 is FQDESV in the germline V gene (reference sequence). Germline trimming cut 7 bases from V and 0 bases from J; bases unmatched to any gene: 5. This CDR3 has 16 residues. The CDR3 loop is CASMDRVLSGANVLTF. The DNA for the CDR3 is TGTGCCAGCATGGACAGGGTGCTCTCTGGGGCCAACGTCCTGACTTTC.

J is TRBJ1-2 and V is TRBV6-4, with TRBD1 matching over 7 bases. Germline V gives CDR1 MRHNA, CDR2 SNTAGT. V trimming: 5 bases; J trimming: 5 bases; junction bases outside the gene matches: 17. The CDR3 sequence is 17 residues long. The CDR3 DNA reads TGTGCCAGCAGTCACCACCCGGGACAGCAAAACGGATATGGCTACACCTTC. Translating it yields CASSHHPGQQNGYGYTF.

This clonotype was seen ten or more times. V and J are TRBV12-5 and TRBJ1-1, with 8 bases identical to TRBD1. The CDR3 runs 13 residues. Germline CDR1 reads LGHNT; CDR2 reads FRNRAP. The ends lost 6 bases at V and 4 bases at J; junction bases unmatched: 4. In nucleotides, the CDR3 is TGTGCTAGTGGGACAGGGGATAGCACTGAAGCTTTCTTT. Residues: CASGTGDSTEAFF.

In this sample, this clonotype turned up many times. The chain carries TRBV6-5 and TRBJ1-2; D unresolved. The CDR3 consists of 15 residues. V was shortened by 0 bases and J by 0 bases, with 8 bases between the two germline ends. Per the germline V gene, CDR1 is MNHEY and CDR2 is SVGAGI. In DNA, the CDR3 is TGTGCCAGCAGTTACTCCGAGGTCGCTAACTATGGCTACACCTTC. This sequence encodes CASSYSEVANYGYTF.

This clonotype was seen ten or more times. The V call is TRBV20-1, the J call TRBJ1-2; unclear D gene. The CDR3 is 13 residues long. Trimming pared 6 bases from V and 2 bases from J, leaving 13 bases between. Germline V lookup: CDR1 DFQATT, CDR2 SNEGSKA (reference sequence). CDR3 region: CSAYGASNYGYTF. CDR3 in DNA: TGCAGTGCCTACGGCGCATCAAACTATGGCTACACCTTC.

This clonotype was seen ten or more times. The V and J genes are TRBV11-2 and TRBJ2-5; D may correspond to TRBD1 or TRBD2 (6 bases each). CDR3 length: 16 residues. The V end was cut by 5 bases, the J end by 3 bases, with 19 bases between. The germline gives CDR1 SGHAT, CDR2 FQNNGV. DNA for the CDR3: TGTGCCAGCAGCCCAGGTCCGGGGGCGGCCGAAGAGACCCAGTACTTC. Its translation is CASSPGPGAAEETQYF.

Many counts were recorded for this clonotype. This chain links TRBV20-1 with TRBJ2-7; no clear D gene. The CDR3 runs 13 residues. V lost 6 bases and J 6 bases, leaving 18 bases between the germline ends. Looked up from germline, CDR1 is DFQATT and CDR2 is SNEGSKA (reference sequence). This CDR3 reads CSATGPLGFEQYF. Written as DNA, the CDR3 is TGCAGTGCAACCGGGCCCCTCGGGTTCGAGCAGTACTTC.

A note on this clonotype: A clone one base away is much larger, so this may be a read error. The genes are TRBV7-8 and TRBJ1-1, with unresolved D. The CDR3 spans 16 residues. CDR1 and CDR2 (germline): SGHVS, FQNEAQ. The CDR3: CASSPWDRREGTEACF. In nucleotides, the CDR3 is TGTGCCAGCAGCCCATGGGATCGACGCGAAGGCACTGAAGCTTGCTTT.

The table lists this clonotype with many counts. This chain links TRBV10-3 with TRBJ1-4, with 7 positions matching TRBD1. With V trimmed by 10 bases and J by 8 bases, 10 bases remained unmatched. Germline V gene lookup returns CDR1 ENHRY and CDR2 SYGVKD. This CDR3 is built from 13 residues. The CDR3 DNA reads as TGTGCCACTACCTCGGGACAGAGAGAAAAACTGTTTTTT. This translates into CATTSGQREKLFF.